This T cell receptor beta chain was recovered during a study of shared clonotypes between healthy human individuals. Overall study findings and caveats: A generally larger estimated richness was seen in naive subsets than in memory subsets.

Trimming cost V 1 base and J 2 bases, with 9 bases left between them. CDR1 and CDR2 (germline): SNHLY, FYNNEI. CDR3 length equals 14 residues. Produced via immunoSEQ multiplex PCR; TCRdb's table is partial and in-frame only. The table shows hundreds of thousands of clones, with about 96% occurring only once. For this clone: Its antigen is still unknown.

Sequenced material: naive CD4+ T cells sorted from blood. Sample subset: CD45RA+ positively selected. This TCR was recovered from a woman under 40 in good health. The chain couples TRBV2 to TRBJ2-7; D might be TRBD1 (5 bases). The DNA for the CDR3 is TGTGCCAGCAGTGAAGACAGGCCCCCCTACGAGCAGTACTTC. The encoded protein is CASSEDRPPYEQYF.